The sample holds many counts of the clone carrying this TCR beta chain. Germline loops: CDR1 SNHLY, CDR2 FYNNEI. J was trimmed by 5 bases and V by 6 bases; bases with no gene match: 8. This CDR3 region has 15 residues. Graves' hyperthyroidism qualified as stable when ophthalmopathy did not progress within 18 months. The patients, who ranged from 18 to 65 in age, presented with newly diagnosed hyperthyroidism lasting under 2 months. Pregnant or lactating patients were excluded, as were those with uncontrolled infection or other autoimmune disease. This sample stems from a study of T cells in Graves' hyperthyroidism and ophthalmopathy. Authors of the study amplified TCR beta CDR3 regions from RNA transcripts. Researchers ran a first-round RT-PCR on the TCR CDR3 using the HTBI primer set. TCRdb analysed the multiplex PCR reads with MiXCR anew, one entry per CDR3 protein. Here the sample spans fewer than 110,000 distinct CDR3 sequences, over 45% being singletons.

The sequenced sample was blood. The rearrangement uses TRBV2 and TRBJ2-1, with 9 bases matching TRBD2. The TCR was taken from a man in his forties with Graves' hyperthyroidism. The CDR3 sequence: CASRRRREGHNEQFF. The CDR3 DNA follows: TGTGCCAGCAGACGGCGGCGGGAGGGCCACAATGAGCAGTTCTTC.